The rows below give T cell receptor beta chains drawn from one sample of a study of cytomegalovirus exposure and HLA in healthy donors. The data were produced by immunoSEQ multiplex PCR, yet TCRdb's version contains in-frame clones alone and is incomplete. The sample includes 70,000 to 85,000 clones, 94% seen only once; the top ten take 1.5% to 2%. Sequences were obtained from PBMCs. Receptors originate from a woman under 30 in good health and CMV-seropositive. Each CDR3 is given with its conserved first and last residue. D genes are given only for firm matches. Only some rows state a clone size, as once, few, many or a class for expanded clones.

d_gene	v_gene	abundance	j_gene	len	CDR3nt	CDR3aa
NA	TRBV5-4	once	TRBJ1-1	14	TGTGCCAGCAGCTTGCAGATCGTGAACACTGAAGCTTTCTTT	CASSLQIVNTEAFF
NA	TRBV7-2	NA	TRBJ1-2	14	TGTGCCAGCAGCTTAGACACAGTAGGATATGGCTACACCTTC	CASSLDTVGYGYTF
NA	TRBV13	NA	TRBJ2-7	14	TGTGCCAGCAGCCCAAGAGGGAGTGCCTACGAGCAGTACTTC	CASSPRGSAYEQYF
NA	TRBV19	NA	TRBJ2-2	18	TGTGCCAGTAGTATAGATCTCCAGGTAGAAGCGAACACCGGGGAGCTGTTTTTT	CASSIDLQVEANTGELFF
TRBD2	TRBV6-4	few	TRBJ2-1	16	TGTGCCAGCAGTGACTCAGGACTAGCGGGGGGGAATGAGCAGTTCTTC	CASSDSGLAGGNEQFF
NA	TRBV7-2	NA	TRBJ1-2	13	TGTGCCAGCAGCCCCCAGGGAGGAGGAGGGCACACCTTC	CASSPQGGGGHTF
TRBD1	TRBV29-1	NA	TRBJ1-2	16	TGCAGCGCTCGGCACCCGGGACAGGGTTTTAACTATGGCTACACCTTC	CSARHPGQGFNYGYTF
NA	TRBV27	once	TRBJ2-1	12	TGTGCCAGCAGTTTTGAGGGTCATGAGCAGTTCTTC	CASSFEGHEQFF
NA	TRBV6-1	NA	TRBJ1-2	14	TGTGCCAGCAGTGACGCCGACAGCACCTATGGCTACACCTTC	CASSDADSTYGYTF
NA	TRBV27	NA	TRBJ1-1	15	TGTGCCAGCAGTTTATCCGGGGGGCCGGGGACTGAAGCTTTCTTT	CASSLSGGPGTEAFF
TRBD2	TRBV7-2	NA	TRBJ2-1	16	TGTGCCAGCAGCTTAGCGCTGGCGGGGGGGCCGGATGAGCAGTTCTTC	CASSLALAGGPDEQFF
TRBD1	TRBV7-7	NA	TRBJ2-2	14	TGTGCCAGCAGCGCACAGGGGGCCAACGGGGAGCTGTTTTTT	CASSAQGANGELFF
NA	TRBV7-2	NA	TRBJ2-4	13	TGTGCCAGCAGCTTCAACCGGGAGTTTACTCAGTACTTC	CASSFNREFTQYF
TRBD1	TRBV30	NA	TRBJ1-4	14	TGTGCCTGGAGTAACGGGACAGGGGCTGAAAAACTGTTTTTT	CAWSNGTGAEKLFF
NA	TRBV30	NA	TRBJ1-1	13	TGTGCCTGGAGTGGGGATGGAGGGACTGAAGCTTTCTTT	CAWSGDGGTEAFF
TRBD1	TRBV5-1	NA	TRBJ1-1	14	TGCGCCAGCAACGGACAGGGTGGGAACACTGAAGCTTTCTTT	CASNGQGGNTEAFF
NA	TRBV4-1	NA	TRBJ1-5	17	TGCGCCAGCAGCCGGGAATACGGGGTATGGAGTAATCAGCCCCAGCATTTT	CASSREYGVWSNQPQHF
TRBD2	TRBV6-1	NA	TRBJ2-1	14	TGTGCCAGCAGTGAATTAGCGGGCTACAATGAGCAGTTCTTC	CASSELAGYNEQFF
TRBD2	TRBV4-1	NA	TRBJ2-5	18	TGCGCCAGCAGCCAAGATCTTCCTAGCGGGGGGTCCGGTGAGACCCAGTACTTC	CASSQDLPSGGSGETQYF
TRBD1	TRBV18	NA	TRBJ2-1	14	TGTGCCAGCTCACCAGGGGACAGCAAGAATGAGCAGTTCTTC	CASSPGDSKNEQFF
TRBD2	TRBV27	NA	TRBJ2-7	15	TGTGCCAGCAGTGCCCGACTAGCGGTTATCTACGAGCAGTACTTC	CASSARLAVIYEQYF
TRBD1	TRBV9	NA	TRBJ2-3	16	TGTGCCAGCAGCCCTCTGGGGACAGGAAGCGCAGATACGCAGTATTTT	CASSPLGTGSADTQYF
TRBD1	TRBV5-8	NA	TRBJ2-1	16	TGTGCCAGCAGCAGGGGGGGCAATGACAGGGGGCAAGAGCAGTTCTTC	CASSRGGNDRGQEQFF
NA	TRBV7-6	NA	TRBJ2-6	15	TGTGCCAGCAGCTTACCGAGTTCTGGGGCCAACGTCCTGACTTTC	CASSLPSSGANVLTF
NA	TRBV15	NA	TRBJ2-6	17	TGTGCCACCAGCAGTGATGGGGCAGGGACTGGGGCCAACGTCCTGACTTTC	CATSSDGAGTGANVLTF
TRBD1	TRBV9	NA	TRBJ1-3	18	TGTGCCAGCAGCCCCTACCTGGGACAGGGGATTGCTGGAAACACCATATATTTT	CASSPYLGQGIAGNTIYF
NA	TRBV7-9	NA	TRBJ2-5	14	TGTGCCAGCGGAGGAGGCTTTCCGAGGGAGACCCAGTACTTC	CASGGGFPRETQYF
NA	TRBV6-1	NA	TRBJ1-2	13	TGTGCCAGCAGTGAAATGGGGACTTATGGCTACACCTTC	CASSEMGTYGYTF
TRBD2	TRBV10-3	NA	TRBJ2-3	15	TGTGCCATCACCCCCCTGGCTAGCGGGAGGGATACGCAGTATTTT	CAITPLASGRDTQYF